One T cell receptor (beta chain) is described in this entry. As yet, its antigen is unknown. Each donor had roughly 10 milliliters of peripheral blood drawn. The V gene's germline CDR1 is DFQATT and CDR2 SNEGSKA (reference sequence). The CDR3 is 15 amino acids. The V and J ends lost 3 bases and 5 bases, in that order; junction bases with no gene match: 12. The data stem from a study of blood T cells in healthy people across ages. Overall study context: Per two T cells, template switching captured roughly one barcoded beta molecule.

General study points: There was a strong correlation between TCR beta diversity and naive T cell percentage. Age showed a roughly linear inverse relationship with TCR beta diversity per million T cells.

Alongside a J-beta primer mix, a sample-barcoded 5' primer served in a second PCR lasting roughly 6 to 12 cycles. MiXCR, run by TCRdb on the 5' RACE reads, gives a single entry per CDR3 protein. The profile shows around 1,700,000 distinct CDR3 sequences, about 28% of them singletons. The TCR comes from a woman aged 25 to 39 in good health. The genes are TRBV20-1 and TRBJ2-5; 7 nucleotides line up with TRBD1. Source material: blood. CDR3 sequence (DNA): TGCAGTGCTAGTTTAGGGACAGACTATCAGGAGACCCAGTACTTC. Its protein product is CSASLGTDYQETQYF.